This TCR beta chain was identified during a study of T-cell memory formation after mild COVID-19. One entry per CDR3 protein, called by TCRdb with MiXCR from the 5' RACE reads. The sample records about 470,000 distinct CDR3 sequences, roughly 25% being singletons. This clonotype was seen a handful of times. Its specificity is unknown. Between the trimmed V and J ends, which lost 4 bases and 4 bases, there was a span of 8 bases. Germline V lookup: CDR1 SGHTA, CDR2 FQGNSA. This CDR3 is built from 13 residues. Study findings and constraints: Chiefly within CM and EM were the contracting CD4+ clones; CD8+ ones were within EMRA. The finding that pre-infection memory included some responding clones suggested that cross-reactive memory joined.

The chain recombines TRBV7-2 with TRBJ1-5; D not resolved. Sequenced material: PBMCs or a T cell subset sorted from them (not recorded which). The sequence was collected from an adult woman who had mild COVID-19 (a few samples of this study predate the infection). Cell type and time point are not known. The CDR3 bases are TGTGCCAGCAGCTCCGAAACAAATCAGCCCCAGCATTTT. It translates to CASSSETNQPQHF.